This T cell receptor (beta chain) was documented in a study of control samples from healthy donors and cancer patients. Germline lookup yields CDR1 SGDLS and CDR2 YYNGEE. Between the trimmed V and J ends, which lost 0 bases and 0 bases, there was a span of 6 bases. The length of the CDR3 is 14 residues. Profiling relied on immunoSEQ multiplex PCR, and the TCRdb table lists in-frame clones only, not all of them. The table records roughly 180,000 clones, 93% of them present only once. Sequenced: blood. The gene calls are TRBV9 and TRBJ1-1, with unresolved D. This receptor was obtained from a woman aged 55-70 years in good health. The DNA of the CDR3 is TGTGCCAGCAGCGTAGACGGAATGAACACTGAAGCTTTCTTT. This translates into CASSVDGMNTEAFF.